Listed here are 10 T cell receptor beta chains from one sample, sequenced in a study of cytomegalovirus exposure and HLA in healthy donors. Vbeta (60) and Jbeta (13) primers were used in the PCR. The repertoire was sequenced with immunoSEQ multiplex PCR; TCRdb's copy has only in-frame clones and lacks some. This sample has around 170,000 clones, with around three quarters found just once. The material sequenced was PBMCs. The receptors were gathered from a woman aged 30 to 39 in good health and CMV-seropositive.

In this sample, this clone turned up a few times. J is TRBJ2-3 and V is TRBV2; D possibly corresponds to TRBD1 (6 bases). V was shortened by 11 bases and J by 2 bases, with 20 bases between the two germline ends. Germline V gene sequence: CDR1 SNHLY, CDR2 FYNNEI. This CDR3 is built from 15 residues. In DNA form, the CDR3 reads TGTGCCTCGAGGCCGACAGGAGTCTTCACAGATACGCAGTATTTT. As protein: CASRPTGVFTDTQYF.

In this sample, this clone turned up once. The rearrangement uses TRBV7-8 and TRBJ1-5; 10 nucleotides match TRBD1. The germline V gene has CDR1 SGHVS and CDR2 FQNEAQ. After removal of 2 bases from V and 0 bases from J, the junction contained 4 bases not matched to a gene. The CDR3 runs to 17 residues. The CDR3: CASSLHRDRGSNQPQHF. CDR3 bases: TGTGCCAGCAGCTTACACCGGGACAGGGGTAGCAATCAGCCCCAGCATTTT.

The chain is built from TRBV28 and TRBJ1-2; the D is unclear. V lost 1 base and J lost 0, with 9 bases in between. Germline V gives CDR1 MDHEN, CDR2 SYDVKM. The CDR3 has 15 amino acids. CDR3: CASSLSPIANYGYTF. The CDR3 coding sequence is TGTGCCAGCAGTTTATCCCCGATAGCTAACTATGGCTACACCTTC.

In regard to this clone: Mismatch with germline at one junction end may stem from a read error. V gene TRBV7-9 combines with J gene TRBJ1-2, with 7 bases identical to TRBD1. This CDR3 contains 13 residues. Germline V gene data show CDR1 as SEHNR and CDR2 as FQNEAQ (reference sequence). The CDR3 DNA reads TGTTCCAGCAGCTTACAGGGGATCTATGGCTACACCTTC. Residues: CSSSLQGIYGYTF.

With respect to this clone: At one boundary the junction diverges from the germline segment, which might be a read error. V is TRBV4-3 and J is TRBJ2-2; 9 bases map to TRBD2. Germline values: CDR1 LGHNA, CDR2 YSLEER. The CDR3 spans 16 residues. CDR3 nucleotides: TGCGCCAGCAGCCAAGATAGCGGGGGAGACGGGGGGGGGCTGTTTTTT. Protein: CASSQDSGGDGGGLFF.

The chain is built from TRBV11-2 and TRBJ2-3; tentative D call: TRBD2 (5 bases). Germline V gene sequence: CDR1 SGHAT, CDR2 FQNNGV. With 5 bases removed from V and 1 base from J, the gap between germline ends came to 13 bases. CDR3 length: 15 residues. The CDR3 is CASSPAWRGTDTQYF. In nucleotides, the CDR3 is TGTGCCAGCAGCCCCGCGTGGCGGGGCACAGATACGCAGTATTTT.

V usage is TRBV21-1 and J usage is TRBJ2-3; TRBD1 is the table's D call and was not checked against the DNA. TRBV21-1 is labeled a pseudogene. The CDR3 contains 16 residues. The chain's CDR3 is CASSKGGGTVTDTQYF. CDR3 coding DNA: TGTGCCAGCAGCAAAGGAGGAGGGACAGTCACAGATACGCAGTATTTT.

This chain links TRBV7-2 with TRBJ1-4; tentative D call: TRBD1 (6 bases). This CDR3 is built from 16 residues. Trimming shortened V by 3 bases and J by 2 bases, and 13 bases separated the two germline ends. The V gene's germline CDR1 is SGHTA and CDR2 FQGNSA. CDR3 nucleotide sequence: TGTGCCAGCAGCTTTGGATTCCAGGGGACTAATGAAAAACTGTTTTTT. This sequence encodes CASSFGFQGTNEKLFF. The full variable domain, completed using reference TRBV7-2 and TRBJ1-4, is GAGVSQSPSNKVTEKGKDVELRCDPISGHTALYWYRQSLGQGLEFLIYFQGNSAPDKSGLPSDRFSAERTGGSVSTLTIQRTQQEDSAVYLCASSFGFQGTNEKLFFGSGTQLSVL.

In this sample, this clone turned up a few times. The CDR3 spells CASSEGLAGGYNEQFF. The CDR3 nucleotides are TGCGCCAGCAGCGAGGGACTAGCGGGGGGGTACAATGAGCAGTTCTTC. The V and J genes are TRBV4-3 and TRBJ2-1, with 16 bases identical to TRBD2. The V segment lost 5 bases and the J segment 4 bases; nucleotides outside the gene matches: 2. The CDR3 length is 16 residues. Germline loops: CDR1 LGHNA, CDR2 YSLEER.

This chain links TRBV20-1 with TRBJ1-4, with 8 bases fitting TRBD1. Germline CDR1 and CDR2: DFQATT and SNEGSKA (reference sequence). Trimming cost V 5 bases and J 17 bases; bases outside gene matches: 7. CDR3 length equals 10 residues. The CDR3 region has the DNA TGCAGTGCTTTCCGACAGGGGAGTTTTTTT. This sequence encodes CSAFRQGSFF.